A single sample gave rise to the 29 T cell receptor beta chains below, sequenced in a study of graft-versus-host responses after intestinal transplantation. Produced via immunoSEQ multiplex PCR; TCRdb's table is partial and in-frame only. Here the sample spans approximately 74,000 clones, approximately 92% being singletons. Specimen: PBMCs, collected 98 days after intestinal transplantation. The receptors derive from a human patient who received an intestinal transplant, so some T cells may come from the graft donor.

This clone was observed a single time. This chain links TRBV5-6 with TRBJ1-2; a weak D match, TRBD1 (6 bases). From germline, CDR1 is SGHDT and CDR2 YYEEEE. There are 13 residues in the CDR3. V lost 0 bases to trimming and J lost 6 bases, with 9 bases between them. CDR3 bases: TGTGCCAGCAGCTTGGTACACAGGGATGGCTACACCTTC. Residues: CASSLVHRDGYTF.

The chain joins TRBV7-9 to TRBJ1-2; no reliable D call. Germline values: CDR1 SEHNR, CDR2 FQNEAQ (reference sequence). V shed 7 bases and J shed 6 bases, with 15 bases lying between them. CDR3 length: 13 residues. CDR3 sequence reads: CASTAPGFDGYTF. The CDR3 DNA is TGTGCCAGCACCGCTCCAGGTTTTGATGGCTACACCTTC.

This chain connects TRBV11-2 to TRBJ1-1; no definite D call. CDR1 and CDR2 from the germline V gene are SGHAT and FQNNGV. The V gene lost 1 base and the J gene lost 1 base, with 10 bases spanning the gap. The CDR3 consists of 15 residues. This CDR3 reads CASSLGPGRNTEAFF. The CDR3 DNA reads TGTGCCAGCAGCTTAGGCCCGGGGAGGAACACTGAAGCTTTCTTT.

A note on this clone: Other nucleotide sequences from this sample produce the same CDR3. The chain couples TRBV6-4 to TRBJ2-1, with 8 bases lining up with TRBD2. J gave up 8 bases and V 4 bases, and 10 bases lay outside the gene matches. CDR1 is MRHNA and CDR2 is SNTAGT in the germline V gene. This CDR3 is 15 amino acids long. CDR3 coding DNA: TGTGCCAGCAGTGGGGGTCCGGGGGGGCCGGATGAGCAGTTCTTC. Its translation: CASSGGPGGPDEQFF.

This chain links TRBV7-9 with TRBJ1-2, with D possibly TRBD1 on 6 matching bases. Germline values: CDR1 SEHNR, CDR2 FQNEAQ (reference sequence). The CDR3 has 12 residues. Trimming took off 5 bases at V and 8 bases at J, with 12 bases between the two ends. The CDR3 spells CASSPRGKGYTF. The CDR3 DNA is TGTGCCAGCAGCCCCAGGGGAAAGGGCTACACCTTC.

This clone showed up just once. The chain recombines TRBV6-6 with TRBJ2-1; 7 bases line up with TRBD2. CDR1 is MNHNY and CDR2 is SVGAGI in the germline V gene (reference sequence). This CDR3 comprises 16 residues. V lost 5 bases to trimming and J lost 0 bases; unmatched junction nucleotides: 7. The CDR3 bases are TGTGCCAGCAGTCCCCCGGGGGACTACTCCTACAATGAGCAGTTCTTC. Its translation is CASSPPGDYSYNEQFF.

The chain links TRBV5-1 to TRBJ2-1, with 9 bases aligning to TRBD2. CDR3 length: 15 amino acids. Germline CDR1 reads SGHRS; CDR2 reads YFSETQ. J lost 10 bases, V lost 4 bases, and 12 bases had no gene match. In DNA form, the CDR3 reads TGCGCCAGCAGCCTTCTCCGCTCTAGCGGGAAGGAGCAGTTCTTC. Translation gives CASSLLRSSGKEQFF.

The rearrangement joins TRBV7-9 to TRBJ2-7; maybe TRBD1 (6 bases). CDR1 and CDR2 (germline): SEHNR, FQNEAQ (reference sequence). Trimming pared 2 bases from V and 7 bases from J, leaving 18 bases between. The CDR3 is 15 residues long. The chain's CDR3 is CASSLFGNRVGEQYF. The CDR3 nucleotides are TGTGCCAGCAGCTTATTTGGTAACAGGGTAGGGGAGCAGTACTTC.

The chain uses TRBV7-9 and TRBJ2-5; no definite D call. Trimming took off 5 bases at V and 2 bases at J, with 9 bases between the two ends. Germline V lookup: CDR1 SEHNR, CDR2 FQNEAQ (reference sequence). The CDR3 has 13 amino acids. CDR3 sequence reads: CASSLTRQETQYF. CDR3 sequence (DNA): TGTGCCAGCAGCCTGACCAGACAAGAGACCCAGTACTTC.

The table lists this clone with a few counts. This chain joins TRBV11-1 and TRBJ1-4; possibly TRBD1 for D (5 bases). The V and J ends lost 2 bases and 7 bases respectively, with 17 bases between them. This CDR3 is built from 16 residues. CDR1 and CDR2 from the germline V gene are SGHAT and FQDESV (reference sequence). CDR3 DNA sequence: TGTGCCAGCAGCTTATACTCGGGCAGGGAAGGTGAAAAACTGTTTTTT. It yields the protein CASSLYSGREGEKLFF.

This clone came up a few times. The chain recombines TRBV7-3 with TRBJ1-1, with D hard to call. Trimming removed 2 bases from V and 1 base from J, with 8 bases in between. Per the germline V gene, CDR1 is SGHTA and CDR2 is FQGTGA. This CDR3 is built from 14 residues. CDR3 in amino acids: CASSLLGENTEAFF. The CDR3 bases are TGTGCCAGCAGCTTATTGGGTGAGAACACTGAAGCTTTCTTT.

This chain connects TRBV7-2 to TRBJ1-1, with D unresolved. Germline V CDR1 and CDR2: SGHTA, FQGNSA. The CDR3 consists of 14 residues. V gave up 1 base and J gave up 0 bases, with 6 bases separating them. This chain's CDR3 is CASSLGVMNTEAFF. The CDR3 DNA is TGTGCCAGCAGCTTAGGAGTCATGAACACTGAAGCTTTCTTT.

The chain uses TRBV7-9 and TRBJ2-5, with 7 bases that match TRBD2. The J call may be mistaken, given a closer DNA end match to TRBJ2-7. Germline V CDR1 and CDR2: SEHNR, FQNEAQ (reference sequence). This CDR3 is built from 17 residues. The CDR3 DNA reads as TGTGCCAGCAGCCTACTACGGGGGGTTCGTATTGCATCCGAGCAGTACTTC. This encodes CASSLLRGVRIASEQYF.

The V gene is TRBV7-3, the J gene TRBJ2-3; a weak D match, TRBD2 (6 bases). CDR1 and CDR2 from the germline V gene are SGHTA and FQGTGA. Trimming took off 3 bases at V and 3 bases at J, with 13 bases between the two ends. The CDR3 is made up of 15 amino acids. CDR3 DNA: TGTGCCAGCAGCTTTAACGGGGGTGGGACAGATACGCAGTATTTT. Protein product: CASSFNGGGTDTQYF.

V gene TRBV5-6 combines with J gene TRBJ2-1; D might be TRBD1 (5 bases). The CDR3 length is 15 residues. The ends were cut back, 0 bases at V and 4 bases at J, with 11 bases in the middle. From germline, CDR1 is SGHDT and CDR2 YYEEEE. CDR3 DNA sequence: TGTGCCAGCAGCTTGGGTATAGGGGCGTACAATGAGCAGTTCTTC. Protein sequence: CASSLGIGAYNEQFF.

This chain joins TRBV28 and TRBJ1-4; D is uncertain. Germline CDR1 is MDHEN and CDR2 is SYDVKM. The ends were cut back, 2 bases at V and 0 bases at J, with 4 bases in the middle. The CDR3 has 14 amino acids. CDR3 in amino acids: CASSLRATNEKLFF. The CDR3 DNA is TGTGCCAGCAGTTTAAGGGCAACTAATGAAAAACTGTTTTTT.

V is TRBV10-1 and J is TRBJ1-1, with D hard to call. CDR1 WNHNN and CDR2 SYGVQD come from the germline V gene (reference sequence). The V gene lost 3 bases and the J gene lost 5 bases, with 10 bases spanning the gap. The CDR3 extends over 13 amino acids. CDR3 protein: CASSDRAGTEAFF. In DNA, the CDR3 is TGCGCCAGCAGTGATCGAGCGGGAACTGAAGCTTTCTTT.

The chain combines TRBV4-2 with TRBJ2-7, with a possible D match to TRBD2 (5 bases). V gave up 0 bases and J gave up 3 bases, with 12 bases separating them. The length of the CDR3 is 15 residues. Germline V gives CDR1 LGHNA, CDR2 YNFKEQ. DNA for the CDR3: TGTGCCAGCAGCCAAGAAGGAAGGACTCTCTACGAGCAGTACTTC. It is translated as CASSQEGRTLYEQYF.

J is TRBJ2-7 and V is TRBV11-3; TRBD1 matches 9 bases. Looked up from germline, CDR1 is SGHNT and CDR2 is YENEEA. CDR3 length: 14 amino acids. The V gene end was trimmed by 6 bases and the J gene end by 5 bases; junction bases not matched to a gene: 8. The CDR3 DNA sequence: TGTGCCAGCAGTCCTCGGGACAGGGCGGACGAGCAGTACTTC. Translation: CASSPRDRADEQYF.

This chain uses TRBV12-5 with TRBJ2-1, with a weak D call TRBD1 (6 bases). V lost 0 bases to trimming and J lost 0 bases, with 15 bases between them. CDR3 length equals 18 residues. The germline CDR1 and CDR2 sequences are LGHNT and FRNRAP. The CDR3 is CASGLVLLVQGSYNEQFF. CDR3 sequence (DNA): TGTGCTAGTGGTTTGGTATTGCTGGTACAGGGCTCCTACAATGAGCAGTTCTTC.

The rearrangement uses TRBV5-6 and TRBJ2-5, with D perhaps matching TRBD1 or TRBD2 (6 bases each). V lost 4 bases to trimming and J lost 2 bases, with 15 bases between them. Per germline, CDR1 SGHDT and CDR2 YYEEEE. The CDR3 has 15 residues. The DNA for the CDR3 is TGTGCCAGCAGCCCCCGGGGGCAATGGCAAGAGACCCAGTACTTC. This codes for CASSPRGQWQETQYF.

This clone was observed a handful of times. CDR3 DNA: TGTGCCAGCAGCGGAGGGACTAGCGGGGGGGAGGGCACAGATACGCAGTATTTT. Amino acid sequence: CASSGGTSGGEGTDTQYF. V is TRBV9 and J is TRBJ2-3; 16 bases match TRBD2. This CDR3 comprises 18 residues. After removal of 3 bases from V and 1 base from J, the junction contained 5 bases not matched to a gene. Germline V gives CDR1 SGDLS, CDR2 YYNGEE.

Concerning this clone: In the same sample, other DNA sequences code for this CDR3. CDR3 sequence reads: CASSLGQGDQPQHF. The CDR3 DNA reads as TGCGCCAGCAGCTTGGGACAGGGAGATCAGCCCCAGCATTTT. The chain combines TRBV5-1 with TRBJ1-5; TRBD1 aligns across 7 bases. The CDR3 length is 14 residues. CDR1 is SGHRS and CDR2 is YFSETQ in the germline V gene. The junction had 2 bases not matched to a gene; V was cut back by 0 bases and J by 5 bases.

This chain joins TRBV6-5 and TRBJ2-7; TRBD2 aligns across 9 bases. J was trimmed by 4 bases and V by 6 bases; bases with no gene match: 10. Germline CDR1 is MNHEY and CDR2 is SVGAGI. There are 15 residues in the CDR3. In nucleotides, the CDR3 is TGTGCCAGCAGGGATGGGCGGGGGGGGACTTACGAGCAGTACTTC. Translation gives CASRDGRGGTYEQYF.

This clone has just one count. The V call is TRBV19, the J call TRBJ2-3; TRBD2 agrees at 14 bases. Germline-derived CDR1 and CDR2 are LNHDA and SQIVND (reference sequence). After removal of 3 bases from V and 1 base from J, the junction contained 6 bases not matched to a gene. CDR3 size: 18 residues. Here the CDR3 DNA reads TGTGCCAGTAGTATGACTAGCGGGGGGGCCTCGGGCACAGATACGCAGTATTTT. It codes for CASSMTSGGASGTDTQYF.

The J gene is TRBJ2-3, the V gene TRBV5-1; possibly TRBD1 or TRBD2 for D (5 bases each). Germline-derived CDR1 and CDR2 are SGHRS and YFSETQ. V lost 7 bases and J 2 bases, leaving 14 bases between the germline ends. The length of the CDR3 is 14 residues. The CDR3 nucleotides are TGCGCCAGCGTTCGGGACGGCCACACAGATACGCAGTATTTT. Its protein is CASVRDGHTDTQYF. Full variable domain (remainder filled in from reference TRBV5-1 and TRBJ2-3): KAGVTQTPRYLIKTRGQQVTLSCSPISGHRSVSWYQQTPGQGLQFLFEYFSETQRNKGNFPGRFSGRQFSNSRSEMNVSTLELGDSALYLCASVRDGHTDTQYFGPGTRLTVL.

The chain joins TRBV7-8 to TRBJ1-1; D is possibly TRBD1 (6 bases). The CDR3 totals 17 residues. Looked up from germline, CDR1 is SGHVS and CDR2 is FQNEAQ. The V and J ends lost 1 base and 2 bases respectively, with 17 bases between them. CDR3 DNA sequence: TGTGCCAGCAGCTTAGTGGTTTATGGGACATTAAACACTGAAGCTTTCTTT. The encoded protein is CASSLVVYGTLNTEAFF. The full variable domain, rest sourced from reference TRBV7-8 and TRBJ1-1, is GAGVSQSPRYKVAKRGQDVALRCDPISGHVSLFWYQQALGQGPEFLTYFQNEAQLDKSGLPSDRFFAERPEGSVSTLKIQRTQQEDSAVYLCASSLVVYGTLNTEAFFGQGTRLTVV.

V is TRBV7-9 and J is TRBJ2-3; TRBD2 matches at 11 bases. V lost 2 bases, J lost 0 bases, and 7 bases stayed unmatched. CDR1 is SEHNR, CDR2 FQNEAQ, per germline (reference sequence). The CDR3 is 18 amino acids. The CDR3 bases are TGTGCCAGCAGCTTACGGAGGATAGCGGGAGGGAGCACAGATACGCAGTATTTT. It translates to CASSLRRIAGGSTDTQYF.

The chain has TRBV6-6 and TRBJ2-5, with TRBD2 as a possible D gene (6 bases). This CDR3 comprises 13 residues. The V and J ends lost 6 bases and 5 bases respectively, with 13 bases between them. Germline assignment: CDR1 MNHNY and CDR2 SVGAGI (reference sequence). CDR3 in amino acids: CASRVRAGETQYF. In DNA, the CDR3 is TGTGCCAGCAGAGTAAGGGCGGGGGAGACCCAGTACTTC.